This paragraph covers one T cell receptor beta chain sequence. Germline V gene data show CDR1 as MNHNS and CDR2 as SASEGT. The CDR3 covers 15 residues. The V and J ends lost 3 bases and 1 base, in that order; junction bases with no gene match: 6. In the original workflow: Reference gene primers were amplified, and this amplification served to estimate nucleated cell counts. Data came from immunoSEQ multiplex PCR; TCRdb stores just in-frame clones and leaves some out. V and J calls and clone size are copied from that table; D and trimming were computed from the DNA. This sample carries fewer than 300,000 clones, approximately 85% of them seen once, and the ten largest clones take approximately 5.1%. The data were obtained in a study of blood T cell repertoires in COVID-19. Turning to the study itself: PBMCs, B-cell-depleted T cells, or T cells were the source of the cDNA or gDNA that made up the material.

The TCR was taken from a man aged 45-65 years with active or convalescent COVID-19. Sequenced sample: peripheral blood. The chain carries TRBV6-1 and TRBJ2-7; 7 bases are shared with TRBD2. The CDR3 DNA follows: TGTGCCAGCAGTGAGGGGCGGGAGAGGTCCTACGAGCAGTACTTC. Protein product: CASSEGRERSYEQYF.